The rows below give T cell receptor beta chains drawn from one sample of a study of cytomegalovirus exposure and HLA in healthy donors. Clones were read by immunoSEQ multiplex PCR, and TCRdb kept only the in-frame ones, dropping some. The sample holds over 200,000 clones; 60% to 80% are singletons and the top ten take approximately 1.8%. Sequencing was done on a sample of PBMCs. These receptors were taken from a male donor in good health and CMV-seronegative. Each CDR3 is given with its conserved first and last residue. The order of the fields is CDR3 protein, CDR3 DNA, V gene, J gene, D gene, clone size. The D gene is left open where the match is weak. Clone size is not always given. Where it is, it says once, few, many or a class for expanded clones.

CDR3aa: CASSRDRGGGTEAFF; CDR3nt: TGTGCCAGCAGCCGTGACAGGGGAGGGGGCACTGAAGCTTTCTTT; v_gene: TRBV13; j_gene: TRBJ1-1; d_gene: TRBD1; abundance: NA
CDR3aa: CASSALTPGTGDEKLFF; CDR3nt: TGTGCCAGCTCAGCCCTTACCCCCGGGACAGGGGATGAAAAACTGTTTTTT; v_gene: TRBV18; j_gene: TRBJ1-4; d_gene: TRBD1; abundance: NA
CDR3aa: CASSVGGLNYGYTF; CDR3nt: TGTGCCAGCAGCGTAGGAGGGTTAAACTATGGCTACACCTTC; v_gene: TRBV9; j_gene: TRBJ1-2; d_gene: NA; abundance: NA
CDR3aa: CSVEGPLGSYEQYF; CDR3nt: TGCAGCGTTGAAGGTCCCCTTGGGAGCTACGAGCAGTACTTC; v_gene: TRBV29-1; j_gene: TRBJ2-7; d_gene: NA; abundance: NA
CDR3aa: CASSFPVFRQGVRNIQYF; CDR3nt: TGCGCCAGCAGCTTCCCCGTTTTTCGGCAGGGGGTGAGAAACATTCAGTACTTC; v_gene: TRBV5-1; j_gene: TRBJ2-4; d_gene: TRBD1; abundance: NA
CDR3aa: CASSRDSNNSPLHF; CDR3nt: TGCGCCAGCAGCCGGGACAGTAATAATTCACCCCTCCACTTT; v_gene: TRBV5-1; j_gene: TRBJ1-6; d_gene: TRBD1; abundance: NA
CDR3aa: CASSSPRTGFSNYGYTF; CDR3nt: TGTGCCAGCAGCTCCCCGAGGACAGGGTTTTCTAACTATGGCTACACCTTC; v_gene: TRBV5-4; j_gene: TRBJ1-2; d_gene: TRBD1; abundance: once
CDR3aa: CATSARRRSYNEQFF; CDR3nt: TGTGCCACCAGCGCGAGGCGGCGTTCATACAATGAGCAGTTCTTC; v_gene: TRBV15; j_gene: TRBJ2-1; d_gene: NA; abundance: NA
CDR3aa: CASSLASGGPLYDTQYF; CDR3nt: TGTGCCAGCAGCTTAGCGAGCGGGGGCCCCCTTTATGATACGCAGTATTTT; v_gene: TRBV7-2; j_gene: TRBJ2-3; d_gene: TRBD2; abundance: NA
CDR3aa: CASSSDRGRADTQYF; CDR3nt: TGTGCCAGCAGCTCCGACAGGGGAAGGGCAGATACGCAGTATTTT; v_gene: TRBV7-3; j_gene: TRBJ2-3; d_gene: TRBD1; abundance: NA
CDR3aa: CASTRGTGPHSNQPQHF; CDR3nt: TGTGCCAGCACCCGGGGGACAGGCCCTCATAGCAATCAGCCCCAGCATTTT; v_gene: TRBV7-8; j_gene: TRBJ1-5; d_gene: TRBD1; abundance: NA
CDR3aa: CASSEDNNSPLHF; CDR3nt: TGTGCCAGCAGTGAGGACAATAATTCACCCCTCCACTTT; v_gene: TRBV6-4; j_gene: TRBJ1-6; d_gene: NA; abundance: few
CDR3aa: CSAAGNQPQHF; CDR3nt: TGCAGTGCAGCGGGGAATCAGCCCCAGCATTTT; v_gene: TRBV20-1; j_gene: TRBJ1-5; d_gene: NA; abundance: NA
CDR3aa: CASSYPGTGSLRSFQPQHF; CDR3nt: TGTGCCAGCAGCTACCCCGGGACAGGATCGTTGCGTTCCTTTCAGCCCCAGCATTTT; v_gene: TRBV7-3; j_gene: TRBJ1-5; d_gene: TRBD1; abundance: NA
CDR3aa: CASSQESTGNYGYTF; CDR3nt: TGCGCCAGCAGCCAGGAATCTACAGGGAACTATGGCTACACCTTC; v_gene: TRBV4-3; j_gene: TRBJ1-2; d_gene: NA; abundance: NA
CDR3aa: CSVENRLNTEAFF; CDR3nt: TGCAGCGTTGAAAACAGGTTGAACACTGAAGCTTTCTTT; v_gene: TRBV29-1; j_gene: TRBJ1-1; d_gene: NA; abundance: NA
CDR3aa: CASSYFGGRSTEAFF; CDR3nt: TGTGCCAGCAGTTACTTTGGAGGGAGATCGACTGAAGCTTTCTTT; v_gene: TRBV6-6; j_gene: TRBJ1-1; d_gene: NA; abundance: NA
CDR3aa: CASSSGTSGTSGEQYF; CDR3nt: TGTGCCAGCAGTTCCGGGACTAGCGGGACGAGTGGCGAGCAGTACTTC; v_gene: TRBV27; j_gene: TRBJ2-7; d_gene: TRBD2; abundance: NA
CDR3aa: CASRGGGSSYNEQFF; CDR3nt: TGTGCCAGTAGGGGGGGTGGGTCCTCCTACAATGAGCAGTTCTTC; v_gene: TRBV19; j_gene: TRBJ2-1; d_gene: NA; abundance: few
CDR3aa: CASSKAGDSYNEQFF; CDR3nt: TGTGCCAGCAGTAAAGCGGGAGATTCCTACAATGAGCAGTTCTTC; v_gene: TRBV6-4; j_gene: TRBJ2-1; d_gene: TRBD2; abundance: NA
CDR3aa: CASSERGQGALRGQPQHF; CDR3nt: TGTGCCAGCAGTGAAAGGGGACAGGGGGCGCTCCGTGGGCAGCCCCAGCATTTT; v_gene: TRBV6-1; j_gene: TRBJ1-5; d_gene: TRBD1; abundance: NA
CDR3aa: CASWGGYEQYF; CDR3nt: TGTGCCAGCTGGGGGGGTTACGAGCAGTACTTC; v_gene: TRBV6-5; j_gene: TRBJ2-7; d_gene: TRBD2; abundance: NA
CDR3aa: CASGTGSTGELFF; CDR3nt: TGCGCCAGTGGGACAGGGTCAACCGGGGAGCTGTTTTTT; v_gene: TRBV5-1; j_gene: TRBJ2-2; d_gene: TRBD1; abundance: NA
CDR3aa: CASSPGTSGGHEQYF; CDR3nt: TGTGCCAGCAGTCCCGGGACTAGCGGGGGACACGAGCAGTACTTC; v_gene: TRBV27; j_gene: TRBJ2-7; d_gene: TRBD2; abundance: NA
CDR3aa: CATQWQALSYNEQFF; CDR3nt: TGTGCCACTCAATGGCAGGCCTTATCCTACAATGAGCAGTTCTTC; v_gene: TRBV27; j_gene: TRBJ2-1; d_gene: NA; abundance: NA
CDR3aa: CASSEQGSWGNSPLHF; CDR3nt: TGTGCCAGCAGTGAGCAGGGGTCTTGGGGCAATTCACCCCTCCACTTT; v_gene: TRBV6-1; j_gene: TRBJ1-6; d_gene: NA; abundance: few
CDR3aa: CASSQSRGSETQYF; CDR3nt: TGCGCCAGCAGTCAATCTAGAGGGTCCGAGACCCAGTACTTC; v_gene: TRBV23-1; j_gene: TRBJ2-5; d_gene: NA; abundance: NA